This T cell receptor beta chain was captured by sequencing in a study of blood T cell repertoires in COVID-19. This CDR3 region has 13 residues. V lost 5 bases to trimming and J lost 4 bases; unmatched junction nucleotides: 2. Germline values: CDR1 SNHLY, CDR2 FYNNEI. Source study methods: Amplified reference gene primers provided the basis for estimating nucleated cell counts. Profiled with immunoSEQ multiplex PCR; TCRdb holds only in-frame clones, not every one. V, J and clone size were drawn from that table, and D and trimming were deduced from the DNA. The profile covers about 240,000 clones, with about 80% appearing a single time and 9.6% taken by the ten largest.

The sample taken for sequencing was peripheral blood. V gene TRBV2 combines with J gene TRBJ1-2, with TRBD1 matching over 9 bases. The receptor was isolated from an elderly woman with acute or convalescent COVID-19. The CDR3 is CASSRQGGYGYTF. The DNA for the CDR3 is TGTGCCAGCAGTCGACAGGGGGGCTATGGCTACACCTTC.